This T cell receptor (beta chain) was sequenced in a study of CD8+ T cells in alopecia areata. About the research overall: Tofacitinib continued for 6 to 18 months and was then withheld for 6 months. Overall study results and limits: Tofacitinib produced a significant decrease in scalp clonality and in expanded CD8+ clones among the top 100. Mice showed clearer TCR sharing than patients did, a gap that was possibly HLA-related.

TCR sequencing used cDNA made by reverse transcription of extracted RNA. TCRdb's table, derived via immunoSEQ multiplex PCR, lists solely in-frame clones and lacks some. This repertoire shows 180,000 or so clones, about three fifths found once; its top ten account for more than 15%. The J segment lost 2 bases and the V segment lost 0 bases, leaving 3 bases of the junction unmatched. The CDR3 is 15 residues long. Germline V gene sequence: CDR1 SGDLS, CDR2 YYNGEE. As to this clone: Its antigen is currently unknown.

Treatment here: oral pan-JAK inhibitor, 5-10 mg twice daily. The sample in question was CD4+ T cells sorted from blood, obtained at approximately week 60, from a patient treated with tofacitinib. This clonotype was sampled from a human donor with alopecia areata. The rearrangement joins TRBV9 to TRBJ2-5, with TRBD1 matching over 8 bases. As DNA, the CDR3 is TGTGCCAGCAGCGTAGGTACAGGGGGACAAGAGACCCAGTACTTC. Encoded protein: CASSVGTGGQETQYF. The entire variable domain, with the rest obtained from reference TRBV9 and TRBJ2-5, is as follows: DSGVTQTPKHLITATGQRVTLRCSPRSGDLSVYWYQQSLDQGLQFLIQYYNGEERAKGNILERFSAQQFPDLHSELNLSSLELGDSALYFCASSVGTGGQETQYFGPGTRLLVL.